A single sample gave rise to the 26 T cell receptor beta chains below, sequenced in a study of CD8 T cells in Susac syndrome. RNA amounts of roughly 0.45 to 1 ug underwent reverse transcription with random hexamers. TCRdb independently ran MiXCR on the immunoSEQ multiplex PCR reads; one entry per CDR3 protein. The sample lists about 140,000 distinct CDR3 sequences; around 95% were seen once. Source material: CD8+ T cells from PBMCs. These receptors originate from a human donor with Susac syndrome.

The rearrangement links TRBV4-2 to TRBJ2-5; 7 nucleotides agree with TRBD1. The germline gives CDR1 LGHNA, CDR2 YNFKEQ. The CDR3 covers 15 residues. J gave up 5 bases and V 4 bases, and 10 bases lay outside the gene matches. CDR3 loop: CASSLIATGSETQYF. The CDR3 bases are TGTGCCAGCAGCCTCATAGCGACAGGGTCGGAGACCCAGTACTTC.

This rearrangement joins TRBV4-1 to TRBJ1-1; D not certain. The CDR3 contains 13 residues. The V gene's germline CDR1 is MGHRA and CDR2 YSYEKL. The V gene lost 3 bases and the J gene lost 0 bases, with 5 bases spanning the gap. CDR3 nucleotide sequence: TGCGCCAGCAGCCACGGGATGAACACTGAAGCTTTCTTT. Encoded protein: CASSHGMNTEAFF.

A single count supports this clonotype. This rearrangement joins TRBV30 to TRBJ1-1; D might be TRBD1 (5 bases). CDR3 length: 12 residues. CDR1 is GTSNPN, CDR2 SVGIG, per germline (reference sequence). Between the trimmed V and J ends, which lost 2 bases and 10 bases, there was a span of 14 bases. The CDR3, as DNA: TGTGCCTGGAGTCGGGGCCAGCCGGGAGCTTTCTTT. This sequence encodes CAWSRGQPGAFF.

The CDR3 sequence: CASSHLRDRRRNYGYTF. DNA for the CDR3: TGTGCCAGCAGCCACCTACGGGACCGCCGGCGAAACTATGGCTACACCTTC. The gene calls are TRBV11-2 and TRBJ1-2; D possibly corresponds to TRBD1 (5 bases). In germline, CDR1 is SGHAT, CDR2 FQNNGV. CDR3 length: 17 amino acids. V dropped 5 bases and J dropped 2 bases, with 21 bases sitting between them.

The rearrangement joins TRBV9 to TRBJ2-3, with TRBD2 identical over 8 bases. Germline assignment: CDR1 SGDLS and CDR2 YYNGEE. The V and J ends lost 3 bases and 4 bases, in that order; junction bases with no gene match: 10. CDR3 length: 16 amino acids. This CDR3 is CASSADAGLDADTQYF. CDR3 nucleotide sequence: TGTGCCAGCAGCGCCGATGCGGGACTAGACGCAGATACGCAGTATTTT.

The chain uses TRBV5-6 and TRBJ2-7; D is uncertain. Trimming pared 0 bases from V and 2 bases from J, leaving 9 bases between. The V gene's germline CDR1 is SGHDT and CDR2 YYEEEE. The CDR3 runs to 14 residues. The CDR3 sequence: CASSLDKLPYEQYF. CDR3 sequence (DNA): TGTGCCAGCAGCTTGGACAAACTCCCCTACGAGCAGTACTTC.

The chain is built from TRBV12-3 or TRBV12-4 and TRBJ2-5, with 7 bases matching TRBD2. CDR3 length: 14 amino acids. The ends lost 3 bases at V and 2 bases at J; junction bases unmatched: 3. Here the CDR3 reads CASSFRGGQETQYF. Here the CDR3 DNA reads TGTGCCAGCAGTTTTCGCGGGGGACAAGAGACCCAGTACTTC.

The rearrangement joins TRBV7-3 to TRBJ2-7; a weak D match, TRBD2 (6 bases). Deletions cut 2 bases from V and 1 base from J, with 9 bases between. The CDR3 length is 14 residues. CDR1 is SGHTA, CDR2 FQGTGA, per germline. The CDR3 spells CASSLPGLSYEQYF. The CDR3 DNA sequence: TGTGCCAGCAGCTTACCGGGACTTTCCTACGAGCAGTACTTC.

J is TRBJ1-1 and V is TRBV27; no reliable D call. Per germline, CDR1 MNHEY and CDR2 SMNVEV (reference sequence). This CDR3 has 14 residues. Trimming took 1 base from V and 5 from J, leaving 11 bases between them. The CDR3: CASSLLKGLTEAFF. CDR3 bases: TGTGCCAGCAGTTTATTGAAAGGGTTAACTGAAGCTTTCTTT.

The chain has TRBV11-3 and TRBJ2-1, with 9 bases aligning to TRBD1. With V trimmed by 5 bases and J by 8 bases, 16 bases remained unmatched. CDR1 and CDR2 from the germline V gene are SGHNT and YENEEA. The CDR3 has 17 amino acids. The DNA of the CDR3 is TGTGCCAGCAGCCAGGACAGGGGCAGCTGGACCGGCGATGAGCAGTTCTTC. Protein sequence: CASSQDRGSWTGDEQFF.

The chain employs TRBV14 and TRBJ2-1, with D possibly matching TRBD2 (5 bases). Trimming cost V 4 bases and J 5 bases, with 15 bases left between them. The germline V gene has CDR1 SGHDN and CDR2 FVKESK. CDR3 length equals 15 residues. The CDR3 loop is CASSPTGDYNNEQFF. CDR3 sequence (DNA): TGTGCCAGCAGCCCGACTGGAGACTACAACAATGAGCAGTTCTTC.

J is TRBJ2-1 and V is TRBV30; 13 bases map to TRBD2. CDR3 length: 17 amino acids. J gave up 3 bases and V 3 bases, and 8 bases lay outside the gene matches. The germline V gene encodes CDR1 GTSNPN and CDR2 SVGIG (reference sequence). The CDR3 nucleotides read TGTGCCTGGAGAGTAGGGACTAGCGGGATCCTCTACAATGAGCAGTTCTTC. Its translation: CAWRVGTSGILYNEQFF.

J is TRBJ2-7 and V is TRBV7-9; D gene unclear. The germline V gene encodes CDR1 SEHNR and CDR2 FQNEAQ (reference sequence). V was trimmed by 1 base and J by 0 bases, leaving 10 bases between them. The CDR3 sequence is 15 residues long. CDR3 sequence (DNA): TGTGCCAGCAGCTTAGAGGCAGGCGTCTCCTACGAGCAGTACTTC. Protein product: CASSLEAGVSYEQYF.

This chain joins TRBV28 and TRBJ2-3, with 8 bases identical to TRBD1. Germline V lookup: CDR1 MDHEN, CDR2 SYDVKM. CDR3 length equals 17 residues. The V and J ends lost 6 bases and 4 bases, in that order; junction bases with no gene match: 15. CDR3 amino acids: CASSPRQGIWVADTQYF. The CDR3 nucleotides are TGTGCCAGCAGCCCACGACAGGGGATTTGGGTAGCAGATACGCAGTATTTT. The variable domain in full, with the rest retrieved from reference TRBV28 and TRBJ2-3, is DVKVTQSSRYLVKRTGEKVFLECVQDMDHENMFWYRQDPGLGLRLIYFSYDVKMKEKGDIPEGYSVSREKKERFSLILESASTNQTSMYLCASSPRQGIWVADTQYFGPGTRLTVL.

CDR3 amino acids: CSARHPEQGVDEQFF. CDR3 coding DNA: TGCAGTGCTAGGCATCCGGAACAGGGTGTAGATGAGCAGTTCTTC. The chain recombines TRBV20-1 with TRBJ2-1; a possible D gene is TRBD1 (6 bases). V shed 3 bases and J shed 8 bases, with 20 bases lying between them. Germline V gene sequence: CDR1 DFQATT, CDR2 SNEGSKA (reference sequence). There are 15 residues in the CDR3.

The rearrangement joins TRBV2 to TRBJ1-1, with D hard to call. V was clipped by 7 bases and J by 1 base, with 7 bases between them. The CDR3 length is 12 residues. The germline CDR1 and CDR2 sequences are SNHLY and FYNNEI. As DNA, the CDR3 is TGTGCCAGCACTTCGTGGAACACTGAAGCTTTCTTT. It specifies CASTSWNTEAFF.

V gene TRBV27 combines with J gene TRBJ2-2, with TRBD2 as a possible D gene (5 bases). The CDR3 sequence is 14 residues long. The germline CDR1 and CDR2 sequences are MNHEY and SMNVEV (reference sequence). Trimming stripped 6 bases from V and 2 bases from J, with 10 bases between. This CDR3 is CASSGDLNTGELFF. In DNA form, the CDR3 reads TGTGCCAGCAGCGGGGATCTTAACACCGGGGAGCTGTTTTTT.

The chain links TRBV9 to TRBJ2-2; no definite D call. The CDR3 totals 14 residues. Per germline, CDR1 SGDLS and CDR2 YYNGEE. Trimming stripped 3 bases from V and 7 bases from J, with 13 bases between. The CDR3 here is CASSDTKRSGELFF. The CDR3 DNA follows: TGTGCCAGCAGCGACACAAAGAGGAGCGGGGAGCTGTTTTTT. Full variable domain (rest looked up from reference TRBV9 and TRBJ2-2): DSGVTQTPKHLITATGQRVTLRCSPRSGDLSVYWYQQSLDQGLQFLIQYYNGEERAKGNILERFSAQQFPDLHSELNLSSLELGDSALYFCASSDTKRSGELFFGEGSRLTVL.

This chain joins TRBV12-5 and TRBJ2-1; no reliable D call. Germline CDR1 is LGHNT and CDR2 is FRNRAP. The V gene lost 8 bases and the J gene lost 12 bases, with 17 bases spanning the gap. This CDR3 has 12 amino acids. The CDR3 coding sequence is TGTGCTAGTTCCCCGGATTTAACCTCGCAGTTCTTC. Its translation: CASSPDLTSQFF.

The chain couples TRBV27 to TRBJ1-2; D is unclear. The CDR3 length is 14 residues. The germline gives CDR1 MNHEY, CDR2 SMNVEV (reference sequence). The V and J ends lost 5 bases and 0 bases respectively, with 10 bases between them. CDR3 coding DNA: TGTGCCAGCAGTGGCTCCACCTCTAACTATGGCTACACCTTC. Its translation is CASSGSTSNYGYTF.

The chain employs TRBV7-6 and TRBJ2-1, with no clear D. V lost 2 bases, J lost 6 bases, and 11 bases lay in between. Looked up from germline, CDR1 is SGHVS and CDR2 is FNYEAQ. The CDR3 length is 14 residues. CDR3 sequence reads: CASSLWLVGNEQFF. The CDR3 coding sequence is TGTGCCAGCAGCTTATGGTTAGTGGGCAATGAGCAGTTCTTC. The full variable domain, completed using reference TRBV7-6 and TRBJ2-1, is GAGVSQSPRYKVTKRGQDVALRCDPISGHVSLYWYRQALGQGPEFLTYFNYEAQQDKSGLPNDRFSAERPEGSISTLTIQRTEQRDSAMYRCASSLWLVGNEQFFGPGTRLTVL.

This chain uses TRBV20-1 with TRBJ1-1; no definite D call. V was cut by 5 bases and J by 4 bases, with 14 bases left in between. The V gene's germline CDR1 is DFQATT and CDR2 SNEGSKA (reference sequence). This CDR3 region has 13 residues. The CDR3 loop is CSALEPGGTEAFF. The CDR3 nucleotides are TGCAGTGCTTTAGAGCCCGGTGGCACTGAAGCTTTCTTT.

J is TRBJ1-1 and V is TRBV29-1; 7 bases map to TRBD1. CDR3 length: 12 residues. Germline values: CDR1 SQVTM, CDR2 ANQGSEA. V trimming: 6 bases; J trimming: 6 bases; junction bases outside the gene matches: 7. The CDR3 spells CSVTGMGSEAFF. CDR3 sequence (DNA): TGCAGCGTGACAGGGATGGGCTCTGAAGCTTTCTTT.

The J gene is TRBJ1-5, the V gene TRBV2, with D perhaps matching TRBD1 (5 bases). The CDR3 covers 15 residues. Germline V lookup: CDR1 SNHLY, CDR2 FYNNEI. V was cut by 1 base and J by 4 bases, with 11 bases left in between. CDR3 amino acids: CASSEGGTGNQPQHF. CDR3 nucleotide sequence: TGTGCCAGCAGTGAAGGAGGGACGGGAAATCAGCCCCAGCATTTT.

The V and J genes are TRBV19 and TRBJ2-7; D is possibly TRBD1 (6 bases). The germline V gene has CDR1 LNHDA and CDR2 SQIVND (reference sequence). The CDR3 covers 14 residues. V was clipped by 2 bases and J by 0 bases, with 8 bases between them. CDR3 region: CASSIQGPSYEQYF. DNA for the CDR3: TGTGCCAGTAGTATACAGGGGCCCTCCTACGAGCAGTACTTC. Full variable domain (outside the CDR3, taken from reference TRBV19 and TRBJ2-7): DGGITQSPKYLFRKEGQNVTLSCEQNLNHDAMYWYRQDPGQGLRLIYYSQIVNDFQKGDIAEGYSVSREKKESFPLTVTSAQKNPTAFYLCASSIQGPSYEQYFGPGTRLTVT.

The rearrangement links TRBV12-3 or TRBV12-4 to TRBJ1-4; perhaps TRBD1 as D (5 bases). V was trimmed by 0 bases and J by 4 bases, leaving 9 bases between them. This CDR3 has 15 residues. CDR3 DNA sequence: TGTGCCAGCAGTTTAGCCGGGACCCATAATGAAAAACTGTTTTTT. It translates to CASSLAGTHNEKLFF.